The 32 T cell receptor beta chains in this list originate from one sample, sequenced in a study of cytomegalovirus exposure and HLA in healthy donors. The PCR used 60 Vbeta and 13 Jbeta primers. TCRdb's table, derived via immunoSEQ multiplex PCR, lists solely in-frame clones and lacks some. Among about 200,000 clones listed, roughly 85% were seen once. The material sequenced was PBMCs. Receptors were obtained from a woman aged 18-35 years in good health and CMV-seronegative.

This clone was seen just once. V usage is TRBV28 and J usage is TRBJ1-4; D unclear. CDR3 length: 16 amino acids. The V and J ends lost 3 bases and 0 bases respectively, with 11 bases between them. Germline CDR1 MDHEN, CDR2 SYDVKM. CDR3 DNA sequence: TGTGCCAGCAGTTTCCCTCTAGTTGCAACTAATGAAAAACTGTTTTTT. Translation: CASSFPLVATNEKLFF.

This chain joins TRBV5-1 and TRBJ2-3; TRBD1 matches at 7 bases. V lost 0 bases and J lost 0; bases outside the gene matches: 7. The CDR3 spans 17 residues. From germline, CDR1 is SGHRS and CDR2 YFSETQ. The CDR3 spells CASSLAGQALSTDTQYF. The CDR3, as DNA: TGCGCCAGCAGCTTGGCCGGACAGGCCTTGAGCACAGATACGCAGTATTTT.

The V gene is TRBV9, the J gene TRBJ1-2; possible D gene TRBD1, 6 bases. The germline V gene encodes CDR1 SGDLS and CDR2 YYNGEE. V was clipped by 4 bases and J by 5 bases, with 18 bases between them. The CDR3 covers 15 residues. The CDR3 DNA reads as TGTGCCAGCAGCCCCCGACAGGCCCGAGGGTATGGCTACACCTTC. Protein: CASSPRQARGYGYTF.

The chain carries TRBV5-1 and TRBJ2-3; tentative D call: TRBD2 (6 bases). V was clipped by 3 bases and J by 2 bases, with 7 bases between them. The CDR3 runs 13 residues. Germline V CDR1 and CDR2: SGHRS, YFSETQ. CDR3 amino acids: CASSSDYTDTQYF. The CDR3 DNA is TGCGCCAGCAGCTCGGACTACACAGATACGCAGTATTTT.

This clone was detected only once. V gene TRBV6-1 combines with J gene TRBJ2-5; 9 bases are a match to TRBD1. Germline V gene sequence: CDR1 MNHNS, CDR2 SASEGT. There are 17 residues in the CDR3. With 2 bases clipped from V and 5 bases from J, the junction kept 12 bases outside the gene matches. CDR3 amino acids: CASSEQDRGIVGETQYF. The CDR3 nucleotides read TGTGCCAGCAGTGAACAGGACAGGGGAATAGTAGGGGAGACCCAGTACTTC.

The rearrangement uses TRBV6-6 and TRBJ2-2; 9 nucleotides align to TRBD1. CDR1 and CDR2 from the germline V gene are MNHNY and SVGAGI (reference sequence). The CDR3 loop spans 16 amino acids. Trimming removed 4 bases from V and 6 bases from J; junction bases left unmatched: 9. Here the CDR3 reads CASSSGQGSGAGELFF. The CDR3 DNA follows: TGTGCCAGCAGTTCCGGACAGGGGAGTGGAGCCGGGGAGCTGTTTTTT.

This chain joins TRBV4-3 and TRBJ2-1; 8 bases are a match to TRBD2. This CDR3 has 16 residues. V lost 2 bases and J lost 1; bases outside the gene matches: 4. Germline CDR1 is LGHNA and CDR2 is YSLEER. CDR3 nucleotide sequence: TGCGCCAGCAGCCAATGGACTAGCCCATCCTACAATGAGCAGTTCTTC. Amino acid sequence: CASSQWTSPSYNEQFF.

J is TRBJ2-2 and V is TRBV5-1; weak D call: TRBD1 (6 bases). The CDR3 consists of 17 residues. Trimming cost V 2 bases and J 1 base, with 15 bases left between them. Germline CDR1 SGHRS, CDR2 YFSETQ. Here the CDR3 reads CASSFPRGPRNTGELFF. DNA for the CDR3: TGCGCCAGCAGCTTCCCCAGGGGACCCAGGAACACCGGGGAGCTGTTTTTT.

The CDR3 here is CASSFQGAYEQYF. In DNA, the CDR3 is TGTGCCAGCAGTTTCCAGGGGGCTTACGAGCAGTACTTC. The chain combines TRBV27 with TRBJ2-7; 8 nucleotides agree with TRBD1. V lost 3 bases, J lost 4 bases, and 2 bases stayed unmatched. CDR3 length: 13 amino acids. Germline V gives CDR1 MNHEY, CDR2 SMNVEV (reference sequence).

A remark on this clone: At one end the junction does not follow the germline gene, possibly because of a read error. The CDR3 loop is CSSSLDAGGGQETQYF. CDR3 sequence (DNA): TGTTCCAGCAGCTTAGACGCGGGGGGGGGCCAAGAGACCCAGTACTTC. V gene TRBV7-9 combines with J gene TRBJ2-5; the match to TRBD2 covers 9 bases. The germline V gene encodes CDR1 SEHNR and CDR2 FQNEAQ (reference sequence). The length of the CDR3 is 16 residues. The variable domain in full, with the rest retrieved from reference TRBV7-9 and TRBJ2-5, is DTGVSQNPRHKITKRGQNVTFRCDPISEHNRLYWYRQTLGQGPEFLTYFQNEAQLEKSRLLSDRFSAERPKGSFSTLEIQRTEQGDSAMYLCSSSLDAGGGQETQYFGPGTRLLVL.

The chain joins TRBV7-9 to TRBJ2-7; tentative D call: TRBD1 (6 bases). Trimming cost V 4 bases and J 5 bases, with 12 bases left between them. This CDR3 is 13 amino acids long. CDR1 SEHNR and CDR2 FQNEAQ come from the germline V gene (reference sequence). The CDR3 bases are TGTGCCAGCAGCTACGACAGGTCACACGAGCAGTACGTC. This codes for CASSYDRSHEQYV.

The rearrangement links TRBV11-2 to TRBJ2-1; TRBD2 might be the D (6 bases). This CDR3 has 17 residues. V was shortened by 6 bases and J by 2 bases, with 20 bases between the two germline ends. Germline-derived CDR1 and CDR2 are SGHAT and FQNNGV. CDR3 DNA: TGTGCCAGCAGTGGTCTTGGGGTAGCGGCTACCTACAATGAGCAGTTCTTC. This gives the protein CASSGLGVAATYNEQFF. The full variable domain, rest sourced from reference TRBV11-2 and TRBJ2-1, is EAGVAQSPRYKIIEKRQSVAFWCNPISGHATLYWYQQILGQGPKLLIQFQNNGVVDDSQLPKDRFSAERLKGVDSTLKIQPAKLEDSAVYLCASSGLGVAATYNEQFFGPGTRLTVL.

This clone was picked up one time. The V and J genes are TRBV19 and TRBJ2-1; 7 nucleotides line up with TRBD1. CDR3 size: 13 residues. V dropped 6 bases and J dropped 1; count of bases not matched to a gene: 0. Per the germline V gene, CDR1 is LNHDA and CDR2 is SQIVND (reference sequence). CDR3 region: CASRQGSYNEQFF. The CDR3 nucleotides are TGTGCCAGTAGACAGGGGTCCTACAATGAGCAGTTCTTC.

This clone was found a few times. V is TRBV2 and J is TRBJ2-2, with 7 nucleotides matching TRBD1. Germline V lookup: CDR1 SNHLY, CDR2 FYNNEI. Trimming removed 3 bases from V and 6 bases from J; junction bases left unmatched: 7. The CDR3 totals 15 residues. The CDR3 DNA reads TGTGCCAGCAGTGAGACAGGGTCATGGGCCGGGGAGCTGTTTTTT. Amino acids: CASSETGSWAGELFF.

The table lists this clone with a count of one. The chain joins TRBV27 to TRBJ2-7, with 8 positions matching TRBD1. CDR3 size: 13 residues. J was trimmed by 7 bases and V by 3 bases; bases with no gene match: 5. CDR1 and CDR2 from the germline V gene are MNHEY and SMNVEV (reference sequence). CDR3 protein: CASSFQGAGEQYF. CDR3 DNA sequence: TGTGCCAGCAGTTTCCAGGGGGCGGGGGAGCAGTACTTC.

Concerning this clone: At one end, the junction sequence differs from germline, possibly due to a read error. The CDR3 protein is CSSSSRSRGPGGNEQFF. DNA for the CDR3: TGTTCCAGCAGCTCCCGTAGTAGGGGTCCCGGGGGGAATGAGCAGTTCTTC. The chain couples TRBV7-9 to TRBJ2-1; the match to TRBD2 covers 7 bases. Looked up from germline, CDR1 is SEHNR and CDR2 is FQNEAQ (reference sequence). The CDR3 is 17 residues long. The whole variable domain, remainder taken from reference TRBV7-9 and TRBJ2-1, is DTGVSQNPRHKITKRGQNVTFRCDPISEHNRLYWYRQTLGQGPEFLTYFQNEAQLEKSRLLSDRFSAERPKGSFSTLEIQRTEQGDSAMYLCSSSSRSRGPGGNEQFFGPGTRLTVL.

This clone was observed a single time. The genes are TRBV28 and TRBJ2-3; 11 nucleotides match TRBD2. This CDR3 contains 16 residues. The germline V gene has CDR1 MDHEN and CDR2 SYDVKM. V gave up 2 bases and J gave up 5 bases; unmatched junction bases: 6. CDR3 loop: CASSLQGLAGVDTQYF. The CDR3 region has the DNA TGTGCCAGCAGTTTACAAGGACTAGCGGGTGTAGATACGCAGTATTTT.

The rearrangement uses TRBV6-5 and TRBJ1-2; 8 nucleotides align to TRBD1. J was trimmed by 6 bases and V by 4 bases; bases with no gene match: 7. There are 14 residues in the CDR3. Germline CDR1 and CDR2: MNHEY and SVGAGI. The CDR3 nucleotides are TGTGCCAGCAGTTTATACGGACAGGGCCATGGCTACACCTTC. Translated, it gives CASSLYGQGHGYTF.

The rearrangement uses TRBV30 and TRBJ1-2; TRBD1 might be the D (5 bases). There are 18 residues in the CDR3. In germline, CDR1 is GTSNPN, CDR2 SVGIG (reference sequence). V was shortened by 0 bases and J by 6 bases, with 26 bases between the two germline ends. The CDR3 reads CAWSVHRSLPFVYNGYTF. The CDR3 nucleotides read TGTGCCTGGAGTGTACACAGGTCCCTACCGTTCGTTTATAATGGCTACACCTTC.

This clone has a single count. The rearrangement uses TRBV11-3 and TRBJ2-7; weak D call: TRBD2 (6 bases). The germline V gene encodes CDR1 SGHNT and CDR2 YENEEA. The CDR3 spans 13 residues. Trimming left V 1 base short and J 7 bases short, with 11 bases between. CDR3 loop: CASSLGPGREQYF. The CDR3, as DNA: TGTGCCAGCAGCTTAGGTCCAGGGAGGGAGCAGTACTTC.

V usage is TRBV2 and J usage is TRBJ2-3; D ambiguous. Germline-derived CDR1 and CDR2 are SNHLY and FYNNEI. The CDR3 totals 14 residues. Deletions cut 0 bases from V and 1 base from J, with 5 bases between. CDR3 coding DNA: TGTGCCAGCAGTGAAGCGCCAGGCACAGATACGCAGTATTTT. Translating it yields CASSEAPGTDTQYF.

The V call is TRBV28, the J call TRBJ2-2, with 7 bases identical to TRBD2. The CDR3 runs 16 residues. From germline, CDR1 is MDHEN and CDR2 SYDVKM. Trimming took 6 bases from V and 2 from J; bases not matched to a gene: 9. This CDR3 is CASRGGFRINTGELFF. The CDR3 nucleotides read TGTGCCAGCAGGGGAGGGTTTCGGATCAACACCGGGGAGCTGTTTTTT.

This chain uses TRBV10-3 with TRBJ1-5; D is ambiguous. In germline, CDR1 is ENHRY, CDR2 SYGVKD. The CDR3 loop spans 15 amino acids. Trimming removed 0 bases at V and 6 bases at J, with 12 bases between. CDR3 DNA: TGTGCCATCAGTGAGTCGGCGGGCCCCGGTCAGCCCCAGCATTTT. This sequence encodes CAISESAGPGQPQHF.

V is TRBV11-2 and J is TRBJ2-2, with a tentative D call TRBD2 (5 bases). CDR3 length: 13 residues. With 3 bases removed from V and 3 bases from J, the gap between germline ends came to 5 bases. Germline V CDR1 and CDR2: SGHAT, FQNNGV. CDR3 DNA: TGTGCCAGCAGCTTGGAGGACACCGGGGAGCTGTTTTTT. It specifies CASSLEDTGELFF.

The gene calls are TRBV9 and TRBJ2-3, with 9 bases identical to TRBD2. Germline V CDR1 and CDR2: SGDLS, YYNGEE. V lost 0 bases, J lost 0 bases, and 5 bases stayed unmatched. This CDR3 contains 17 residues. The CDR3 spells CASSVGASGASTDTQYF. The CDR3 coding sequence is TGTGCCAGCAGCGTAGGGGCTAGCGGGGCTAGCACAGATACGCAGTATTTT. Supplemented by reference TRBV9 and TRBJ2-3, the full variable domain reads DSGVTQTPKHLITATGQRVTLRCSPRSGDLSVYWYQQSLDQGLQFLIQYYNGEERAKGNILERFSAQQFPDLHSELNLSSLELGDSALYFCASSVGASGASTDTQYFGPGTRLTVL.

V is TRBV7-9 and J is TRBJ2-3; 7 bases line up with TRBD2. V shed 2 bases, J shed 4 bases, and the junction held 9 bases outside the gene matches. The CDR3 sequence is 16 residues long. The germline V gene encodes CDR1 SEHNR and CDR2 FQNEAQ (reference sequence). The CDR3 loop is CASSLLGSGLSDTQYF. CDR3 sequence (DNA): TGTGCCAGCAGCTTATTAGGTAGCGGGCTTTCAGATACGCAGTATTTT. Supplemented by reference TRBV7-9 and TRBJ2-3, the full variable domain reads DTGVSQNPRHKITKRGQNVTFRCDPISEHNRLYWYRQTLGQGPEFLTYFQNEAQLEKSRLLSDRFSAERPKGSFSTLEIQRTEQGDSAMYLCASSLLGSGLSDTQYFGPGTRLTVL.

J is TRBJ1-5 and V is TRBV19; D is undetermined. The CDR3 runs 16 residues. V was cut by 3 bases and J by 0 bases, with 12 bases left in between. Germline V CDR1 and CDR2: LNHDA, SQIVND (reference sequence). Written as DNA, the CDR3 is TGTGCCAGTAGTATTTTGACACTTTATAGCAATCAGCCCCAGCATTTT. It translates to CASSILTLYSNQPQHF. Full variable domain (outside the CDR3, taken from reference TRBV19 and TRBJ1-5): DGGITQSPKYLFRKEGQNVTLSCEQNLNHDAMYWYRQDPGQGLRLIYYSQIVNDFQKGDIAEGYSVSREKKESFPLTVTSAQKNPTAFYLCASSILTLYSNQPQHFGDGTRLSIL.

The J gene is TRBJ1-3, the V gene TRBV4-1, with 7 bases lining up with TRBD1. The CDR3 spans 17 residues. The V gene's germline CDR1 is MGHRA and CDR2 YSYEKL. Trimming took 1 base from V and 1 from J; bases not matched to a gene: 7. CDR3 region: CASSQAPEDRSGNTIYF. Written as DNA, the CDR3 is TGCGCCAGCAGCCAAGCCCCCGAGGACAGGTCTGGAAACACCATATATTTT.

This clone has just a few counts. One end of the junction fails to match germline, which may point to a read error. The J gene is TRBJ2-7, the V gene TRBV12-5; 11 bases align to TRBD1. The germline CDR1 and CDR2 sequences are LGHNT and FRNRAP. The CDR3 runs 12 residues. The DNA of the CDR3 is TGTGCTAGTGGTCTTGGACAGGGGGCTGTGGACTTC. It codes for CASGLGQGAVDF.

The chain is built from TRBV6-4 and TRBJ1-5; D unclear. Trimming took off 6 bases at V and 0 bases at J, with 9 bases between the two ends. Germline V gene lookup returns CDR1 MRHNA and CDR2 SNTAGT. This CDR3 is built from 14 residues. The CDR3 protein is CASSPGSSNQPQHF. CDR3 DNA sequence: TGTGCCAGCAGCCCGGGGAGTAGCAATCAGCCCCAGCATTTT.

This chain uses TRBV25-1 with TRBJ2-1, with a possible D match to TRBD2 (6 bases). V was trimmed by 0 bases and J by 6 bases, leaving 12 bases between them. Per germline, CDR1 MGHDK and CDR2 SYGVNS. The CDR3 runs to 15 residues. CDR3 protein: CASSEYGGLSNEQFF. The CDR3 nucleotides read TGTGCCAGCAGTGAATATGGAGGGCTTTCCAATGAGCAGTTCTTC.

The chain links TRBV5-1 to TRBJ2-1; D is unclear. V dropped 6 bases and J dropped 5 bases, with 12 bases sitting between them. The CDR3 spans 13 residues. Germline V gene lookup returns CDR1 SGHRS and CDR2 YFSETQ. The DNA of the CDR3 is TGCGCCAGCACCCTGGCAGCGAACAATGAGCAGTTCTTC. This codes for CASTLAANNEQFF.